The 12 T cell receptor beta chains below were found in one sample sequenced in a study of PD-1 blockade in mismatch repair-deficient tumors. Libraries were prepared by immunoSEQ multiplex PCR; TCRdb keeps only in-frame clonotypes and omits some of them. The top ten clones hold approximately 10% of a sample with some 120,000 clones, roughly 90% of them seen once. Sequencing used peripheral blood, obtained roughly 67 weeks after starting pembrolizumab. These receptors all stem from an adult with mismatch repair-deficient cancer.

This chain links TRBV29-1 with TRBJ2-7; D remains unclear. CDR3 length equals 13 residues. Germline values: CDR1 SQVTM, CDR2 ANQGSEA. The germline V and J ends were trimmed by 1 base and 4 bases, with 11 bases remaining between them. CDR3 coding DNA: TGCAGCGTTGAAGTGGTCGGAGCGTACGAGCAGTACTTC. It yields the protein CSVEVVGAYEQYF.

The V gene is TRBV21-1, the J gene TRBJ2-5; the table's D call, TRBD1, was not checked against the DNA. TRBV21-1 is a pseudogene locus. The CDR3 loop spans 15 amino acids. The CDR3 is CASSKRTGREETQYF. As DNA, the CDR3 is TGTGCCAGCAGCAAGCGGACAGGGAGAGAGGAGACCCAGTACTTC.

The chain links TRBV7-8 to TRBJ2-5; possibly TRBD1 for D (7 bases). V lost 4 bases, J lost 2 bases, and 17 bases lay in between. The CDR3 extends over 16 amino acids. The germline CDR1 and CDR2 sequences are SGHVS and FQNEAQ. This chain's CDR3 is CASSSSRRGLQETQYF. The DNA for the CDR3 is TGTGCCAGCAGCTCCAGCAGGAGGGGGCTACAAGAGACCCAGTACTTC.

The chain couples TRBV10-2 to TRBJ1-5; D gene uncertain. The CDR3 runs 14 residues. Germline V CDR1 and CDR2: WSHSY, SAAADI. Between the trimmed V and J ends, which lost 4 bases and 9 bases, there was a span of 16 bases. The CDR3 is CASSVAGDPRPQHF. The CDR3, as DNA: TGCGCCAGCAGTGTGGCAGGAGACCCGAGGCCCCAGCATTTT.

The chain uses TRBV5-4 and TRBJ2-3, with unresolved D. Germline V gives CDR1 SGHNT, CDR2 YYREEE (reference sequence). The CDR3 length is 12 residues. V lost 4 bases and J lost 7, with 10 bases in between. Here the CDR3 reads CASSGSVNTQYF. In nucleotides, the CDR3 is TGTGCCAGCAGCGGGTCTGTAAATACGCAGTATTTT.

The V call is TRBV7-9, the J call TRBJ2-7; 8 nucleotides agree with TRBD2. There are 16 residues in the CDR3. Losses at the gene ends were 2 bases for V and 2 bases for J; bases not matched to a gene: 8. Germline V CDR1 and CDR2: SEHNR, FQNEAQ (reference sequence). The CDR3 protein is CASSLPSSGPTYEQYF. In nucleotides, the CDR3 is TGTGCCAGCAGCTTACCCTCTAGCGGGCCTACCTACGAGCAGTACTTC.

The chain employs TRBV5-4 and TRBJ2-7; 15 positions match TRBD2. Trimming cost V 2 bases and J 4 bases; bases outside gene matches: 4. CDR1 SGHNT and CDR2 YYREEE come from the germline V gene (reference sequence). There are 16 residues in the CDR3. CDR3 coding DNA: TGTGCCAGCAGCTTCGGACTAGCGGGAGGGGTGTACGAGCAGTACTTC. This translates into CASSFGLAGGVYEQYF.

This clone came up once. V gene TRBV5-1 combines with J gene TRBJ2-7, with TRBD2 matching 11 bases. With 0 bases clipped from V and 2 bases from J, the junction kept 4 bases outside the gene matches. This CDR3 has 16 residues. The germline CDR1 and CDR2 sequences are SGHRS and YFSETQ. The CDR3 bases are TGCGCCAGCAGCTTGGGTCCGACTAGCGGGGCCTACGAGCAGTACTTC. Encoded protein: CASSLGPTSGAYEQYF.

The chain uses TRBV28 and TRBJ2-3; 8 positions match TRBD1. Germline CDR1 is MDHEN and CDR2 is SYDVKM. The V and J ends lost 5 bases and 6 bases, in that order; junction bases with no gene match: 10. The CDR3 length is 15 residues. The CDR3 protein is CASSPSLYRGDTQYF. The CDR3 region has the DNA TGTGCCAGCAGTCCCTCCCTGTACAGGGGGGATACGCAGTATTTT.

The chain has TRBV16 and TRBJ2-7; D may be TRBD1 (5 bases). This CDR3 has 14 residues. V lost 0 bases, J lost 2 bases, and 8 bases lay in between. Per the germline V gene, CDR1 is KGHSY and CDR2 is FQNENV. The CDR3 reads CASSQSYRPYEQYF. The CDR3 DNA reads as TGTGCCAGCAGCCAATCGTACAGGCCCTACGAGCAGTACTTC.

This clone showed up just a few times. The J gene is TRBJ2-7, the V gene TRBV10-3, with 12 bases matching TRBD2. The CDR3 is 14 amino acids. Germline V gene sequence: CDR1 ENHRY, CDR2 SYGVKD. V was clipped by 2 bases and J by 4 bases; unmatched bases: 0. The CDR3 DNA reads TGTGCCATCAGTGAGGGGACTAGCGGGTACGAGCAGTACTTC. Its translation: CAISEGTSGYEQYF.

The rearrangement uses TRBV30 and TRBJ1-2, with a weak D call TRBD1 (5 bases). Trimming shortened V by 3 bases and J by 2 bases, and 13 bases separated the two germline ends. This CDR3 is built from 14 residues. CDR1 is GTSNPN, CDR2 SVGIG, per germline (reference sequence). CDR3 in DNA: TGTGCCTGGAGGGAGACAGACCTAAACTATGGCTACACCTTC. This translates into CAWRETDLNYGYTF.